This T cell receptor beta chain derives from a study of STAT3 mutations in large granular lymphocyte leukemia. Background on the study: Roughly half the longitudinally sequenced T-LGLL patients had canonical STAT3 mutations. Notes on the study in general: No sample exists from the first appearance of each clone. In T-cell large granular lymphocyte leukemia, about half of patients showed multiple immunodominant subclonotypes. TCR clonotype switching after therapy occurred in about 30% of the 18 patients.

Turning to this clone: Its antigen is as yet unknown.

TCRbeta libraries averaged around 37,000 productive templates per sample. Assay used: immunoSEQ multiplex PCR; TCRdb lists only in-frame clones, some missing. Of 30,000 to 45,000 clones listed, 70% to 90% are singletons. The sample comprised PBMCs. The sequence was collected from a human donor with T large granular lymphocyte leukemia. Some clones in this sample may be carry-over from other donors' samples.

CDR3 amino acids: CAWSLGLGTEAFF. The CDR3 bases are TGTGCCTGGAGTCTGGGGTTGGGCACTGAAGCTTTCTTT. The genes are TRBV30 and TRBJ1-1; no clear D. Germline lookup yields CDR1 GTSNPN and CDR2 SVGIG (reference sequence). The CDR3 contains 13 residues. V was trimmed by 2 bases and J by 4 bases, leaving 11 bases between them.